This T cell receptor (beta chain) was profiled in a study of T cells in Graves' hyperthyroidism and ophthalmopathy. The CDR3 sequence is 16 residues long. V was pared by 1 base and J by 5 bases, with 18 bases between. Per germline, CDR1 MNHEY and CDR2 SVGEGT. This clonotype has ten or more counts. Amplified TCR beta CDR3 regions derived from RNA transcripts. Using the HTBI primer set, a first-round RT-PCR was run on the TCR CDR3. A single record per CDR3 protein comes from TCRdb applying MiXCR to the multiplex PCR reads. The top ten hold 9.5% to 15% of the sample, which has 500,000 to 650,000 distinct CDR3 sequences, around 13% seen once.

Sequenced material: blood. The V gene is TRBV6-2 or TRBV6-3, the J gene TRBJ2-7; D gene unclear. This TCR was recovered from a woman in her forties or fifties with Graves' ophthalmopathy. The chain's CDR3 is CASSYLARPDQDEQYF. The DNA for the CDR3 is TGTGCCAGCAGTTACTTGGCCCGACCGGATCAGGACGAGCAGTACTTC.